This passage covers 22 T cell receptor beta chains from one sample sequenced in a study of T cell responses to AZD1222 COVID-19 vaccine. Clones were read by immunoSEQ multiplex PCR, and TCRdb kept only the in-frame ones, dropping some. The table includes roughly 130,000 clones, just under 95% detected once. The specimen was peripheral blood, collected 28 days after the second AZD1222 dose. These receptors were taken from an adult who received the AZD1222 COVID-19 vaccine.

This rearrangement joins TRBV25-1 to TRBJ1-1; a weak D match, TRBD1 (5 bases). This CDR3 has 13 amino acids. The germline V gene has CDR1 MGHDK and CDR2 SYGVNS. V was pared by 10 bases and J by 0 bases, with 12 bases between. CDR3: CAMTDALNTEAFF. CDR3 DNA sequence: TGTGCCATGACAGATGCCTTGAACACTGAAGCTTTCTTT.

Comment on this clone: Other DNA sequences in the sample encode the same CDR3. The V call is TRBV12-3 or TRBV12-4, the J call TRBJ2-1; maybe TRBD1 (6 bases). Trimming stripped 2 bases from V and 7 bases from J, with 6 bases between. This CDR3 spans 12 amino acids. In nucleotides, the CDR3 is TGTGCCAGCAGTTTACAGGGGAATGAGCAGTTCTTC. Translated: CASSLQGNEQFF.

CDR3 bases: TGCAGCGTTGAGGGGCTGGCGGGAGGCCGGCCCTACAATGAGCAGTTCTTC. Translation: CSVEGLAGGRPYNEQFF. V gene TRBV29-1 combines with J gene TRBJ2-1, with 8 bases that match TRBD2. The V and J ends lost 3 bases and 2 bases, in that order; junction bases with no gene match: 12. In germline, CDR1 is SQVTM, CDR2 ANQGSEA. The length of the CDR3 is 17 residues.

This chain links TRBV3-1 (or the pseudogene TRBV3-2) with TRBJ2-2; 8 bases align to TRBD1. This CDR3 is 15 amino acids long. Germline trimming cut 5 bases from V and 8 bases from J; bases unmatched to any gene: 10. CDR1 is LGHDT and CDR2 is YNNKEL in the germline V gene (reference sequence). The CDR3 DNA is TGTGCCAGCAGCGGGCGGACAGGGCACCCGGGGGAGCTGTTTTTT. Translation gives CASSGRTGHPGELFF.

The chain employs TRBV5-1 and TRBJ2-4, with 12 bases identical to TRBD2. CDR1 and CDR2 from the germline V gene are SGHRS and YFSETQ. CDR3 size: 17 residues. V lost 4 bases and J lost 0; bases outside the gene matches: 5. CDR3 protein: CASSLGLAGQAKNIQYF. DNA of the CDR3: TGCGCCAGCAGCCTGGGACTAGCGGGCCAAGCCAAAAACATTCAGTACTTC.

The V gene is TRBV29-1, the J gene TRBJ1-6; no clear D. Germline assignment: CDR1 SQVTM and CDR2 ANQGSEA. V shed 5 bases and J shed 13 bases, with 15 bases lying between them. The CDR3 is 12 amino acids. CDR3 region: CSVLEGVGPLHF. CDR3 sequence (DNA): TGCAGCGTTCTCGAGGGAGTAGGGCCCCTCCACTTT.

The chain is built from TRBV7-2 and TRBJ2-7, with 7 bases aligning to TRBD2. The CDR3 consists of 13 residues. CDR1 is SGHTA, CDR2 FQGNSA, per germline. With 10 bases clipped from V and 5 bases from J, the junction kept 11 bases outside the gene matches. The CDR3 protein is CATTLPRGDEQYF. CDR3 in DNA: TGTGCCACCACCCTCCCCCGGGGGGACGAGCAGTACTTC. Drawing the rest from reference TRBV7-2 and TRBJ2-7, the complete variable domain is GAGVSQSPSNKVTEKGKDVELRCDPISGHTALYWYRQSLGQGLEFLIYFQGNSAPDKSGLPSDRFSAERTGGSVSTLTIQRTQQEDSAVYLCATTLPRGDEQYFGPGTRLTVT.

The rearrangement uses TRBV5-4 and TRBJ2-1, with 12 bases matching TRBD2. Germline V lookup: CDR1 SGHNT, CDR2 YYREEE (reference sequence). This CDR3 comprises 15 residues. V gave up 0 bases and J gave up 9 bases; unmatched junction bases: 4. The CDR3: CASSLGLAGDFEQFF. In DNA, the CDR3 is TGTGCCAGCAGCTTGGGACTAGCGGGAGATTTTGAGCAGTTCTTC.

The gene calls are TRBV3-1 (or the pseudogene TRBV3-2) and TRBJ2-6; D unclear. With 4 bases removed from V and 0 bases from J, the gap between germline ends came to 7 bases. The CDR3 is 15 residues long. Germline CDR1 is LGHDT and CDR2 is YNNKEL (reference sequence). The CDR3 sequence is CASSPTVSGANVLTF. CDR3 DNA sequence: TGTGCCAGCAGCCCGACCGTCTCTGGGGCCAACGTCCTGACTTTC.

CDR3 sequence (DNA): TGTGCCAGCAGTCTGTACGGATCAAGGGTCAATGAGCAGTTCTTC. As protein: CASSLYGSRVNEQFF. The chain couples TRBV6-5 to TRBJ2-1; D is unresolved. The V end lost 5 bases, the J end lost 6 bases, and 17 bases lay between the germline ends. Germline V CDR1 and CDR2: MNHEY, SVGAGI. The CDR3 runs 15 residues.

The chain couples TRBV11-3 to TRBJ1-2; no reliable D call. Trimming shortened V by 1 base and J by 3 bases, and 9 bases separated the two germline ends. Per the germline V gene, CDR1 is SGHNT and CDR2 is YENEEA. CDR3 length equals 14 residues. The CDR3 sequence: CASSLAGVDYGYTF. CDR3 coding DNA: TGTGCCAGCAGCTTAGCGGGAGTTGACTATGGCTACACCTTC.

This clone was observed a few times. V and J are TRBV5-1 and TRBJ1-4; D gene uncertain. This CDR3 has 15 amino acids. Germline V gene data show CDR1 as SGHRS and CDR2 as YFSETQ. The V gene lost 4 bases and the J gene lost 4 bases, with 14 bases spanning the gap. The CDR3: CASSPDGFDNEKLFF. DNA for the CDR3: TGCGCCAGCAGCCCGGACGGGTTTGATAATGAAAAACTGTTTTTT.

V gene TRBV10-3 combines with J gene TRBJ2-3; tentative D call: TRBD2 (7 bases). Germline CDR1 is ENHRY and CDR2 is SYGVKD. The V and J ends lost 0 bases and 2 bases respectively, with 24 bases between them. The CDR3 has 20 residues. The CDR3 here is CAISESWGRGSSGNTDTQYF. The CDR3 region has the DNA TGTGCCATCAGTGAGTCTTGGGGGCGCGGTTCTAGCGGAAACACAGATACGCAGTATTTT.

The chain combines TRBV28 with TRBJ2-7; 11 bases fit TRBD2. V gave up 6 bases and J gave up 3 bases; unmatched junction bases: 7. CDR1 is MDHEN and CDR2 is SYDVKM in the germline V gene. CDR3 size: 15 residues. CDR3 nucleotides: TGTGCCAGCAGCGGGTTAGCGGGAGGGAACTACGAGCAGTACTTC. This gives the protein CASSGLAGGNYEQYF.

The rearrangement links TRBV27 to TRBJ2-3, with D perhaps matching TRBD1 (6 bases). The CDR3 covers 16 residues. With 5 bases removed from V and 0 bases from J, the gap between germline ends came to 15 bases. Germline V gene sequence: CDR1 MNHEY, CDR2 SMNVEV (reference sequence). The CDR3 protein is CASSITGSTSTDTQYF. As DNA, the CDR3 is TGTGCCAGCAGTATTACAGGGTCGACTAGCACAGATACGCAGTATTTT.

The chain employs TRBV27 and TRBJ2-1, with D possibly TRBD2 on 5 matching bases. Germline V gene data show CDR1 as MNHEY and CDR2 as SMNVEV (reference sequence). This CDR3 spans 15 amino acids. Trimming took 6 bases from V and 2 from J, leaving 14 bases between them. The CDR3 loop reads CASRGSLAAYNEQFF. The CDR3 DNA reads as TGTGCCAGCAGAGGCAGTCTAGCTGCCTACAATGAGCAGTTCTTC.

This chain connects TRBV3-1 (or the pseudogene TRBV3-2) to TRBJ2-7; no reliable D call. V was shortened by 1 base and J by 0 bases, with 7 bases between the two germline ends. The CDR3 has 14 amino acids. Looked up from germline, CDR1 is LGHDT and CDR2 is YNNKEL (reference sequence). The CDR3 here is CASSQAPRSYEQYF. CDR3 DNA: TGTGCCAGCAGCCAAGCCCCCCGCTCCTACGAGCAGTACTTC.

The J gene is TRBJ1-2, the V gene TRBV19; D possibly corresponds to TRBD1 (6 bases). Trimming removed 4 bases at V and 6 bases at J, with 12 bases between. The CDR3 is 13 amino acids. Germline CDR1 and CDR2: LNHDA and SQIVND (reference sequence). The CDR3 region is CASSTRDTNGYTF. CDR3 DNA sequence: TGTGCCAGTAGTACGCGGGACACGAATGGCTACACCTTC.

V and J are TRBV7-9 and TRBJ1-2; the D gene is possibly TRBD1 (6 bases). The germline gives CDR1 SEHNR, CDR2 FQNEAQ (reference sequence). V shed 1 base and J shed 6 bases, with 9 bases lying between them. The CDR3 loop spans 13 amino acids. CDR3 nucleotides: TGTGCCAGCAGCTTAGGGAACAGGGATGGCTACACCTTC. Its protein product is CASSLGNRDGYTF.

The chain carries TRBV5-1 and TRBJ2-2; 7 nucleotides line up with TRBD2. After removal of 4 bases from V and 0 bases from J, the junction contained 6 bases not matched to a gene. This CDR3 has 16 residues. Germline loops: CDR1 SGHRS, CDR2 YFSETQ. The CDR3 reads CASSAPGLTNTGELFF. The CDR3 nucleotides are TGCGCCAGCAGCGCCCCGGGACTAACGAACACCGGGGAGCTGTTTTTT.

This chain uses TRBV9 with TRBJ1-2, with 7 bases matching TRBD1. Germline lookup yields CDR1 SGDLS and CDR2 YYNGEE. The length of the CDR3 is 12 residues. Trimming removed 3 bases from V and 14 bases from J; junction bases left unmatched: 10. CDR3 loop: CASSGRDSTGTF. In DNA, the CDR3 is TGTGCCAGCAGCGGTCGGGACAGTACTGGGACCTTC.

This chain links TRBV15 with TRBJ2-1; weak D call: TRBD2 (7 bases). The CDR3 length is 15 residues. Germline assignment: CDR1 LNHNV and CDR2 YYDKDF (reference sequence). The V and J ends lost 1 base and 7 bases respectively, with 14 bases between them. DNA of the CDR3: TGTGCCACCAGCAGAGGTCGGGGGGCGCGGAATGAGCAGTTCTTC. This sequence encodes CATSRGRGARNEQFF.